The entry below describes one T cell receptor (beta chain). Its antigen remains unidentified. CDR3 size: 15 residues. The germline CDR1 and CDR2 sequences are KGHSH and LQKENI. It was by 5'RACE template switching with UMIs that TCR beta cDNA was made. TCRdb reprocessed the 5' RACE reads; each CDR3 protein has one entry and no DNA is given. The table lists about 540,000 distinct CDR3 sequences, with roughly 3.5% in the top ten. The sample originates from a study of T cells expressing NK-cell markers. Study-wide results and limits: About 1.0-8% of CD8+ T cells in six or seven donors belonged to dominant NKG2C+ clonotypes. Once again these clonotypes came out on top in the CD3+CD56-NKG2C+ fraction of a few donors. It is unclear if expanded NKG2C-expressing clones target HCMV antigens.

The V call is TRBV18, the J call TRBJ1-4. The receptor was isolated from a man aged 18 to 29 in good health. The sample was blood T cells: a sorted CD56 or NKG2C T cell subset, CD4+ or CD8+ T cells, or bulk PBMC T cells (not recorded which). The CDR3 region is CASSPSSNLNEKLFF.